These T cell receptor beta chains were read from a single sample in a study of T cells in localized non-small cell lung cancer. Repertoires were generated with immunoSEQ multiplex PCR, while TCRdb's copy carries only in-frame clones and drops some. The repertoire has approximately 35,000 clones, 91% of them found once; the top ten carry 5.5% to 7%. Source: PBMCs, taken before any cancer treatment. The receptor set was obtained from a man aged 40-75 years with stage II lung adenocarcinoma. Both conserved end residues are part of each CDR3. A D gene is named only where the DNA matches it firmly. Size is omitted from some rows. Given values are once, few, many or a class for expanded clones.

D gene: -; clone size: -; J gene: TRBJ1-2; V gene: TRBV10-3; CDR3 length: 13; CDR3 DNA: TGTGCCATCAGTGAGTCGCTACAGTATGGCTACACCTTC; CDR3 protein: CAISESLQYGYTF
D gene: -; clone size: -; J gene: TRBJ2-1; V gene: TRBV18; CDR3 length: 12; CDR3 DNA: TGTGCCAGCTCACCTCTCGGGGGTGGACAGTTCTTC; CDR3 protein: CASSPLGGGQFF
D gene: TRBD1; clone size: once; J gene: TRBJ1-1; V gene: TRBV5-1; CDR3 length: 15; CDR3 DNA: TGCGCCAGCAGAGTGATGGACAGGAGGAGGACTGAAGCTTTCTTT; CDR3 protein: CASRVMDRRRTEAFF
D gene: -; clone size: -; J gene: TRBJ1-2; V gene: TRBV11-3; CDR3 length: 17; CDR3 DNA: TGTGCCAGCAGCTTATCTTCTCGAGACTCTCGGTCCTATGGCTACACCTTC; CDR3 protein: CASSLSSRDSRSYGYTF
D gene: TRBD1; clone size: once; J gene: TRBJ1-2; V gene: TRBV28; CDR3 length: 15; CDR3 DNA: TGTGCCAGCAGGCCGGACAGGGGATTATACTATGGCTACACCTTC; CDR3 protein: CASRPDRGLYYGYTF
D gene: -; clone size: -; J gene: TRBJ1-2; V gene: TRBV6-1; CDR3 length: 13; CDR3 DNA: TGTGCCAGCAGTGAAAAAGGAGCATTAGGCTACACCTTC; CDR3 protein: CASSEKGALGYTF
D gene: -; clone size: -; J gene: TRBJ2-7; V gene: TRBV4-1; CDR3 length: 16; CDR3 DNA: TGCGCCAGCAGCCAAGATCCGGCTAGCCGACCCTACGAGCAGTACTTC; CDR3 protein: CASSQDPASRPYEQYF
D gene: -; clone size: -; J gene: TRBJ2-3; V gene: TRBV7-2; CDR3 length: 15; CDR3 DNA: TGTGCCAGCAGCTCCCTCGGCAGAAGCACAGATACGCAGTATTTT; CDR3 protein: CASSSLGRSTDTQYF
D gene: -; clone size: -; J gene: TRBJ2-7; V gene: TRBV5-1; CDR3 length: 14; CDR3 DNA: TGCGCCAGCAGCTTGGACGGCAGAAATACAGAGCAGTACTTC; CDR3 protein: CASSLDGRNTEQYF
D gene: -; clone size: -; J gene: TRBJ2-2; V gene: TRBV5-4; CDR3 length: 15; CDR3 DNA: TGTGCCAGCAGCTTGGAAGGGGTGAACACCGGGGAGCTGTTTTTT; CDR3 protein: CASSLEGVNTGELFF
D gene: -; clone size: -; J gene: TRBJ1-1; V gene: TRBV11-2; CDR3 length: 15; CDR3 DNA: TGTGCCAGCAGCTCTTGGGGGGCCGCGAACACTGAAGCTTTCTTT; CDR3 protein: CASSSWGAANTEAFF
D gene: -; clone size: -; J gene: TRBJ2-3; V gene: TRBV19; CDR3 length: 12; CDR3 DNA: TGTGCCAGTAGTATAATAGGTGATACGCAGTATTTT; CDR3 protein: CASSIIGDTQYF
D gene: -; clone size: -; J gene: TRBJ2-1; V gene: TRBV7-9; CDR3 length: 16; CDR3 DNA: TGTGCCAGCAGCCCAGGGTCCGGGGAGGCCTACAATGAGCAGTTCTTC; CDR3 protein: CASSPGSGEAYNEQFF
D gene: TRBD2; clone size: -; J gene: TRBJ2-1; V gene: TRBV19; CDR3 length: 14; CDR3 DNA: TGTGCCAGTAGTTTTTTTGGAGCGGGAGATGAGCAGTTCTTC; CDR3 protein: CASSFFGAGDEQFF